This TCR beta chain is drawn from a study of control samples from healthy donors and cancer patients. Method: immunoSEQ multiplex PCR; TCRdb's copy keeps in-frame clones and lacks some. The profile shows under 65,000 clones, about 86% of them singletons. The CDR3 runs 16 residues. Germline values: CDR1 ENHRY, CDR2 SYGVKD. Trimming stripped 10 bases from V and 6 bases from J, with 26 bases between. This TCR was recovered from a woman aged 45-59 years with lung cancer. Sequencing used PBMCs. V gene TRBV10-3 combines with J gene TRBJ2-3, with D possibly TRBD1 on 6 matching bases. DNA of the CDR3: TGTGCCACCAATGGAAGTCCACAGGGAAAGGGGGATACGCAGTATTTT. Translation: CATNGSPQGKGDTQYF.